The clone carrying this T cell receptor (beta chain) was found a few times. As yet, its antigen is unknown. This sample was included in a study of T cells in Graves' hyperthyroidism and ophthalmopathy. Study-level information: Peripheral blood draws took place at initial diagnosis, ahead of any treatment.

Broader study findings: Ophthalmopathy was separated from stable hyperthyroidism by a 13 V-J model. The model made its ophthalmopathy prediction, and onset followed a median approximately 6.5 months later.

The CDR3 is made up of 19 amino acids. Germline V gene data show CDR1 as MDHEN and CDR2 as SYDVKM. Unmatched junction bases numbered 10, after V lost 4 bases and J lost 0 bases. Amplification targeted TCR beta CDR3 regions from RNA transcripts. RT-PCR in the first round (using the HTBI primer set) targeted the TCR CDR3. Each CDR3 protein is one row after TCRdb ran MiXCR on the multiplex PCR reads. The data contain around 530,000 distinct CDR3 sequences, 17% of them singletons. Each ophthalmopathy patient scored at least 3 on the Clinical Activity Score and at least 4 on NOSPECS grade, with duration under 3 months.

The receptor's source is a woman under 30 with Graves' ophthalmopathy. The chain recombines TRBV28 with TRBJ2-1; TRBD2 agrees at 12 bases. The specimen was blood. CDR3 region: CASSSLLAGGRSSYNEQFF. In DNA, the CDR3 is TGTGCCAGCAGTTCCCTACTAGCGGGGGGCAGGAGCTCCTACAATGAGCAGTTCTTC. The full variable domain, its missing parts supplied by reference TRBV28 and TRBJ2-1, is DVKVTQSSRYLVKRTGEKVFLECVQDMDHENMFWYRQDPGLGLRLIYFSYDVKMKEKGDIPEGYSVSREKKERFSLILESASTNQTSMYLCASSSLLAGGRSSYNEQFFGPGTRLTVL.